The subject of this entry is one T cell receptor (beta chain). This clonotype appeared many times. Its binding antigen is unknown. No qualities accompany the bases; no much larger clone lies one base away. Ophthalmopathy patients had moderately to severely active disease, with a Clinical Activity Score of 3 or more, a NOSPECS grade of 4 or more, and a disease duration of less than 3 months. Any patient with an uncontrolled infection, another autoimmune disease, pregnancy or lactation was excluded. Diagnoses were based on clinical symptoms, serum thyroxine and TRAb, thyroid ultrasound and orbital computed tomography. PBMCs were separated from 8 to 10 ml of fresh peripheral blood using Ficoll-Paque density gradient centrifugation. Total RNA was extracted with Trizol reagent, and quality was checked on an Agilent 2100 Bioanalyzer. According to the germline V gene, CDR1 reads KGHSH and CDR2 reads LQKENI. Inclusive of the bounding cysteine and phenylalanine, the CDR3 is 13 residues long. Only CDR3 DNA remains: 39 bases, in frame from the first base. V sheds 4 bases and J sheds 2 bases, leaving 9 bases between their ends.

Amplification of TCR beta CDR3 regions was carried out from RNA transcripts. The TCR CDR3 was subjected to a first round of RT-PCR using the HTBI primer set and the Qiagen OneStep RT-PCR kit. Libraries were constructed in a second round of multiplex PCR, after which size selection and purification were performed. The libraries were sequenced on an Illumina HiSeq2000 using paired-end 100 bp reads. The original methods were these. SOAPnuke was used to process the raw data, with reads discarded if the reads contained adapters or uncalled bases, had a mean Phred below 15, or lacked an exact constant-primer or identifier match. COPE v1.2.5 was used to merge high-quality paired reads, and clonotypes were defined as unique nucleotide sequences. MiTCR v1.1 was used to align clonotypes to the IMGT TRBV, TRBD and TRBJ reference segments. The analysis included only V-J combinations with a frequency above 0.0001, which together covered about 99% of the repertoires. A TCS score was defined as the ratio between F50 (clonal expansion) and ExV (chaos), using BLOSUM62-based TCRdist between CDR3 peptides within each V-J. Welch's t-statistics and random forest reduced just over 500 V-J features to under 15, which were used in a naive Bayes classifier (R e1071). The raw public reads went through TCRdb reprocessing: fastp at Q25, MiXCR clone calling, in-frame beta chains kept. Each entry merges the rows of one CDR3 protein and shows their most common DNA and genes. The authors' filters were not applied to this entry. The sample table records more than 500,000 distinct CDR3 sequences; more than 15% of these occur just once. The ten most abundant clones make up 25% to 30% of the sample.

The sample belongs to a study of T cells in Graves' hyperthyroidism and ophthalmopathy (dated by TCRdb to the late 2010s). At the level of the whole study: Peripheral blood samples were taken at the time of initial diagnosis, prior to any treatment. A discovery cohort of about a hundred patients, roughly 40 with Graves' ophthalmopathy and 55 to 65 with stable Graves' hyperthyroidism, was used to find distinguishing TCR V-J signatures. Prospective prediction of ophthalmopathy was tested in an independent validation cohort of 18 to 20 hyperthyroidism patients and approximately 17 patients who later progressed to ophthalmopathy. After sampling, hyperthyroidism patients received methimazole starting at 30 mg daily, and ophthalmopathy patients received high-dose intravenous methylprednisolone. The study also compared thyroid tissue and blood T-cell repertoires from 5 to 7 Graves' hyperthyroidism patients. The 100 or so discovery patients were divided at random into training and test sets in a 7:3 ratio. TCR Vbeta CDR3 sequencing of approximately 140 peripheral blood samples (43 ophthalmopathy, 75 hyperthyroidism and roughly 17 progressor patients) is reported in the paper.

The research as a whole found: No statistical method was used to set the sample size in advance, and investigators knew the group allocation. A model built on a 13 V-J signature distinguished ophthalmopathy from stable hyperthyroidism, reaching roughly 88% sensitivity and approximately 81% specificity in cross-validation and 80%/75% in testing. Most expanded thyroid clonotypes (frequency above 0.001) were also detected in blood, a finding suggesting that blood repertoires may reflect thyroid immune responses. In validation, the model predicted progression to ophthalmopathy a median of approximately 6.6 months before onset, with approximately 68% sensitivity and nearly 75% specificity.

The source material was blood. Recombination linked TRBV18 to TRBJ2-7; D gene: possibly TRBD1, on 6 matching bases. This receptor was taken from a woman aged 25 to 39 with Graves' ophthalmopathy. The DNA sequence is TGTGCCAGCTCACGGGACACTACCTACGAGCAGTACTTC. Its coded protein is CASSRDTTYEQYF.